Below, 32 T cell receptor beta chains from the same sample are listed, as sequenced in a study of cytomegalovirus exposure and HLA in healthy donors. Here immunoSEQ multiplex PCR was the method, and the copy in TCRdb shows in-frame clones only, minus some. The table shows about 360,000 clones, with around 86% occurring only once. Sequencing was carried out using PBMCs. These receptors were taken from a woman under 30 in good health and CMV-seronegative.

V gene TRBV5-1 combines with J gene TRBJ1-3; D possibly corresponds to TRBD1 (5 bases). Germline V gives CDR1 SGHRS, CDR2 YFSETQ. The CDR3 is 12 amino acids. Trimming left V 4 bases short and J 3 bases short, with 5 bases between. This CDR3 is CASSQGGNTIYF. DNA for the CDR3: TGCGCCAGCAGCCAGGGTGGAAACACCATATATTTT.

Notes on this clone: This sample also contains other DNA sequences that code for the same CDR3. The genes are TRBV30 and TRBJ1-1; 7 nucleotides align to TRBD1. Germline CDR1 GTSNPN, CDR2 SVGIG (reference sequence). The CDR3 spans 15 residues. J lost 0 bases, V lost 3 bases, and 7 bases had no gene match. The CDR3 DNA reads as TGTGCCTGGAGACCGGGACAGCGTGTGAACACTGAAGCTTTCTTT. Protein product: CAWRPGQRVNTEAFF.

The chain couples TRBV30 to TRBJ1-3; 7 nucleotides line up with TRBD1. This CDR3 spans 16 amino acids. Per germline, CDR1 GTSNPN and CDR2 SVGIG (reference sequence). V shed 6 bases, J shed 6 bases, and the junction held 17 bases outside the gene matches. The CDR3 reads CACGGHPRQGLNTIYF. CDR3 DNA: TGTGCCTGCGGGGGACATCCTCGACAGGGACTAAACACCATATATTTT.

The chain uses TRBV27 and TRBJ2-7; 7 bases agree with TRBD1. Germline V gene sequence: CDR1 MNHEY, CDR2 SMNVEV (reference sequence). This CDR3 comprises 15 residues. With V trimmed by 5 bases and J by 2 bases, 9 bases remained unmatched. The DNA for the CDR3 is TGTGCCAGCAGTCAAGGGACAGTGCCGACCTACGAGCAGTACTTC. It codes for CASSQGTVPTYEQYF.

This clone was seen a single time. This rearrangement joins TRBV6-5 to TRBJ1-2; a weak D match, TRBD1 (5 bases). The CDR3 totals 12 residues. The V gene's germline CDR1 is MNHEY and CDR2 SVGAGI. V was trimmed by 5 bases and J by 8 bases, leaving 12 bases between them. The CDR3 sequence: CASSPDTHGYTF. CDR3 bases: TGTGCCAGCAGTCCGGACACCCACGGCTACACCTTC.

The CDR3 loop is CASSISSGRAVHEQYF. The CDR3 DNA reads as TGTGCCAGCAGCATCTCCAGCGGGAGGGCCGTCCACGAGCAGTACTTC. This rearrangement joins TRBV7-9 to TRBJ2-7, with 10 bases matching TRBD2. The CDR3 extends over 16 amino acids. J lost 5 bases, V lost 5 bases, and 12 bases had no gene match. Germline CDR1 and CDR2: SEHNR and FQNEAQ (reference sequence).

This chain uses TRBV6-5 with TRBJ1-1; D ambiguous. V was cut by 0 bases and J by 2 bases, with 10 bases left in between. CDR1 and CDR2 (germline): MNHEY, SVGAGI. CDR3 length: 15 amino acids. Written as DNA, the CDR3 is TGTGCCAGCAGTTACTCCTTGCCAACTAACACTGAAGCTTTCTTT. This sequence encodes CASSYSLPTNTEAFF.

CDR3 in amino acids: CASSGEGQPRGNTEAFF. Written as DNA, the CDR3 is TGTGCCAGCAGCGGTGAAGGCCAGCCCCGCGGGAACACTGAAGCTTTCTTT. V is TRBV9 and J is TRBJ1-1; D ambiguous. This CDR3 spans 17 amino acids. Germline V gives CDR1 SGDLS, CDR2 YYNGEE. V lost 3 bases and J 1 base, leaving 19 bases between the germline ends.

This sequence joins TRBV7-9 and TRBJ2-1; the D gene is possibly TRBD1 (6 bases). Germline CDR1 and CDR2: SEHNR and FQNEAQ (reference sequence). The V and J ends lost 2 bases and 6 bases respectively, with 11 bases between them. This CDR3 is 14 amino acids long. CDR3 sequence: CASSLSSGVNEQFF. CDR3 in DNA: TGTGCCAGCAGCTTAAGCTCAGGGGTCAATGAGCAGTTCTTC.

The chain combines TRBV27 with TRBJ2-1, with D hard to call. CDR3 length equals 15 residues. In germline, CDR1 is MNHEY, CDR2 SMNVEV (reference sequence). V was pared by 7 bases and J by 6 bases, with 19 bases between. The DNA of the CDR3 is TGTGCCAGCATCTCTTTTACTTCAGGCCCCAATGAGCAGTTCTTC. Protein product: CASISFTSGPNEQFF.

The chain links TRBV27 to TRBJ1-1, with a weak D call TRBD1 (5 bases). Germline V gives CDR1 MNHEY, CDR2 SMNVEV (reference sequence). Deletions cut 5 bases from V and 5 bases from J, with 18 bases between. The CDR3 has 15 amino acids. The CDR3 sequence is CASSRSGRIQTEAFF. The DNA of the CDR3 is TGTGCCAGCAGTAGGTCAGGGAGGATTCAAACTGAAGCTTTCTTT.

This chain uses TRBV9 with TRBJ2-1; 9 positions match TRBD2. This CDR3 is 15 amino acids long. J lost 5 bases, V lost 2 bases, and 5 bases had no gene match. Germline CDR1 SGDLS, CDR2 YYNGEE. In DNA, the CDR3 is TGTGCCAGCAGCGTTGGACTAGCGCCGGACAATGAGCAGTTCTTC. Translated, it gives CASSVGLAPDNEQFF.

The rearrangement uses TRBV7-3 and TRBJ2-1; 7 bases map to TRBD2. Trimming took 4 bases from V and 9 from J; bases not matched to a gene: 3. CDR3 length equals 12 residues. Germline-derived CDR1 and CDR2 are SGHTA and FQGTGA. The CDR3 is CASSWGLIEQFF. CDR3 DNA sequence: TGTGCCAGCAGCTGGGGACTAATTGAGCAGTTCTTC.

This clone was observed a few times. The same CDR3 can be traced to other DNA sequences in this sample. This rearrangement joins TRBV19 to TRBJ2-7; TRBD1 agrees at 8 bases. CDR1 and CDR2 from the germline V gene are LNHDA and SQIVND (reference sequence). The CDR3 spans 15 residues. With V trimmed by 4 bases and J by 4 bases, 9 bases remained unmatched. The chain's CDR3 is CASSTQAGGRYEQYF. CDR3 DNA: TGTGCCAGTAGTACCCAGGCAGGGGGCAGGTACGAGCAGTACTTC.

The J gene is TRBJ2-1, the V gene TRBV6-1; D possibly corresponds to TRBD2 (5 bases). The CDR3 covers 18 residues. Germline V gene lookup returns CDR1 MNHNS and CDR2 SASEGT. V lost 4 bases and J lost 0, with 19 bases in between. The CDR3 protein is CASSALQLGFSSYNEQFF. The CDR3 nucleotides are TGTGCCAGCAGTGCCCTCCAACTAGGGTTCAGCTCCTACAATGAGCAGTTCTTC.

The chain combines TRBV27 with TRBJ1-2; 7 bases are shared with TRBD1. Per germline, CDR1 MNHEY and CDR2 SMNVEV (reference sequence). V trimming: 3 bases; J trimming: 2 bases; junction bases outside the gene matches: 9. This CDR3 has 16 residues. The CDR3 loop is CASSFSPLTGNYGYTF. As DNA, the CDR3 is TGTGCCAGCAGTTTTTCCCCTCTGACAGGGAACTATGGCTACACCTTC.

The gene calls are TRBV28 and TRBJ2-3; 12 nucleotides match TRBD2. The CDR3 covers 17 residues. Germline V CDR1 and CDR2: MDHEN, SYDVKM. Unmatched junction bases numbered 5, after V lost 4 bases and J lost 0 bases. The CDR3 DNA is TGTGCCAGCAGTTCAGGACTAGCGGGGATTAGCACAGATACGCAGTATTTT. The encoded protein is CASSSGLAGISTDTQYF.

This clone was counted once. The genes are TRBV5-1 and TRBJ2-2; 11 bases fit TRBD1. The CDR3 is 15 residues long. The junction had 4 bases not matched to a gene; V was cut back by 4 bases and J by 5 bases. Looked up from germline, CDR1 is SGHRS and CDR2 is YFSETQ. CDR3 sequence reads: CASSAGTGGTGELFF. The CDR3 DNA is TGCGCCAGCAGCGCGGGGACAGGGGGAACCGGGGAGCTGTTTTTT.

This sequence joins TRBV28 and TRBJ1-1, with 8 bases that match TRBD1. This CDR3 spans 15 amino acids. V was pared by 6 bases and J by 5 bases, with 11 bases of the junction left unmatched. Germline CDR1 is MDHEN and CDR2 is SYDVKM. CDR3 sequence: CASSPNGQGWTEAFF. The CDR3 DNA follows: TGTGCCAGCAGCCCGAACGGACAGGGTTGGACTGAAGCTTTCTTT.

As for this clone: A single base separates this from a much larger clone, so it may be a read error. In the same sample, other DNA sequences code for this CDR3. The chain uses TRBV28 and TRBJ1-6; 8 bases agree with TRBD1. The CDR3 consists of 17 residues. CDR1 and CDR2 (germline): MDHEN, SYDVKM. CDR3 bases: TGTGCCAGCAGTCCCATCGGACAGGGCGAATATAATTCACCCCTTCACTTT. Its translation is CASSPIGQGEYNSPLHF. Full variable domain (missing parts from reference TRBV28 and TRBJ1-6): DVKVTQSSRYLVKRTGEKVFLECVQDMDHENMFWYRQDPGLGLRLIYFSYDVKMKEKGDIPEGYSVSREKKERFSLILESASTNQTSMYLCASSPIGQGEYNSPLHFGNGTRLTVT.

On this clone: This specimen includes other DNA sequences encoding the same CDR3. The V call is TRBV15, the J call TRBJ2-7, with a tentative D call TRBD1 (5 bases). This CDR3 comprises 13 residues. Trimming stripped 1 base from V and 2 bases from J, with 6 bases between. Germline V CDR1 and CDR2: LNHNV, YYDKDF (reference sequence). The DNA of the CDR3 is TGTGCCACCAGCAGAGGGACAACCTACGAGCAGTACTTC. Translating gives CATSRGTTYEQYF. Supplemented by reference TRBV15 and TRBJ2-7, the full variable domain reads DAMVIQNPRYQVTQFGKPVTLSCSQTLNHNVMYWYQQKSSQAPKLLFHYYDKDFNNEADTPDNFQSRRPNTSFCFLDIRSPGLGDTAMYLCATSRGTTYEQYFGPGTRLTVT.

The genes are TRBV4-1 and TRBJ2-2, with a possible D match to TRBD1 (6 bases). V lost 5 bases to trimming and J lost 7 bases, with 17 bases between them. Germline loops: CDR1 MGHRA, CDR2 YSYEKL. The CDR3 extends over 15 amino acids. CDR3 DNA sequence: TGCGCCAGCAGCTACCTTTGGGGGCAGGTCGGGGAGCTGTTTTTT. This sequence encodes CASSYLWGQVGELFF.

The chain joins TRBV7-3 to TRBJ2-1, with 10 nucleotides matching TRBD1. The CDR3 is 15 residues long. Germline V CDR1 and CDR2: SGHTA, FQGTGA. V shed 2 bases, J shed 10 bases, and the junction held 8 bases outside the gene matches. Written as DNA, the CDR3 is TGTGCCAGCAGCTTATCTAAGACAGGGGGCAGGGAGCAGTTCTTC. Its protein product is CASSLSKTGGREQFF.

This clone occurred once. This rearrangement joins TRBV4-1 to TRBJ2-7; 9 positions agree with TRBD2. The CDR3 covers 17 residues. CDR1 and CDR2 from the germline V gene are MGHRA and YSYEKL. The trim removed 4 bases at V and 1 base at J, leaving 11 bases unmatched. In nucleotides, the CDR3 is TGCGCCAGCAGCCGAGGTAGCGGGGGACCTGGGTCCTACGAGCAGTACTTC. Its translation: CASSRGSGGPGSYEQYF.

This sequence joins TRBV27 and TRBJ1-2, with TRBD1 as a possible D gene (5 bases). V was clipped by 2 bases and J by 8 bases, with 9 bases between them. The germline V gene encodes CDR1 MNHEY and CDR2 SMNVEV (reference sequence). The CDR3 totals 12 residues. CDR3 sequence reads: CASSLRGDGYTF. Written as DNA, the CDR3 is TGTGCCAGCAGTTTACGGGGGGACGGCTACACCTTC.

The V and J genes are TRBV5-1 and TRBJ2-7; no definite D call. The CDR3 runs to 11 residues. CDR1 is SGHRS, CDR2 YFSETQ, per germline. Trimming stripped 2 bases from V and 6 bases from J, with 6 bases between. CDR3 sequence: CASSFTGEQYF. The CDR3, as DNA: TGCGCCAGCAGCTTTACGGGCGAGCAGTACTTC.

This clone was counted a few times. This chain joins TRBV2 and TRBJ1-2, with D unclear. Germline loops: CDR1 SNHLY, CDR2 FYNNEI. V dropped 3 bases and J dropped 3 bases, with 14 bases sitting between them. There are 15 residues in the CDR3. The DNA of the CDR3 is TGTGCCAGCAGTGATTTTCAGGATGGGTACTATGGCTACACCTTC. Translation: CASSDFQDGYYGYTF.

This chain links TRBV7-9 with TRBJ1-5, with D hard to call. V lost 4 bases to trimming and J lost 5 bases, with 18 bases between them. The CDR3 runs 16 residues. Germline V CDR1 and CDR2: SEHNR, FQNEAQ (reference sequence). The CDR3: CASSSLAGDGDQPQHF. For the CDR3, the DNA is TGTGCCAGCAGCTCCCTAGCAGGAGACGGGGATCAGCCCCAGCATTTT.

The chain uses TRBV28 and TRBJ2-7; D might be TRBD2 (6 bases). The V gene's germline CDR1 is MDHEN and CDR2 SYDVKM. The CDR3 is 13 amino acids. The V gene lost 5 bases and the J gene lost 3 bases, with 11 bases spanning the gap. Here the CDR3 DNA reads TGTGCCAGCAGTGGCGGGGTCAACTACGAGCAGTACTTC. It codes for CASSGGVNYEQYF.

The CDR3 sequence is CASSLVSGSLVDTQYF. Written as DNA, the CDR3 is TGTGCCAGCAGCTTGGTTAGCGGGAGTTTGGTCGATACGCAGTATTTT. V gene TRBV5-4 combines with J gene TRBJ2-3, with 9 bases identical to TRBD2. The CDR3 is 16 residues long. Germline CDR1 is SGHNT and CDR2 is YYREEE (reference sequence). Trimming took 0 bases from V and 6 from J; bases not matched to a gene: 8.

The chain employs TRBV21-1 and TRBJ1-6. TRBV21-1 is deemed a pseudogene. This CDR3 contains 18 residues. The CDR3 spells CASSLRRGATDYNSPLHF. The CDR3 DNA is TGTGCCAGCAGCCTCCGCCGGGGGGCGACAGACTATAATTCACCCCTCCACTTT.

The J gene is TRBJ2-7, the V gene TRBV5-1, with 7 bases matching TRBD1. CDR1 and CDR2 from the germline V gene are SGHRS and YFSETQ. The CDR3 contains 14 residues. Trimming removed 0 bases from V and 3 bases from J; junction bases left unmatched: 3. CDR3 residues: CASSLVGQNYEQYF. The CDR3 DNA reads TGCGCCAGCAGCTTGGTGGGACAGAACTACGAGCAGTACTTC.